This T cell receptor beta chain was identified in a study of beta chain features in type 1 diabetes (dated by TCRdb to 2016 to 2019). Turning to the overall study: Patients and healthy donors did not differ in mean age, gender distribution, total cell number or subset yield. Regulatory and stem cell-like memory subsets were isolated from only 8 patients and roughly 8 healthy donors, whereas naive and central memory subsets came from all 28 donors. Across all samples, fewer than 110,000,000 sorted cells were examined, and cell number per subset correlated strongly with RNA yield. The study compared TCRB repertoires of sorted circulating CD4+ T cell subsets between recently diagnosed type 1 diabetes patients and matched healthy donors.

The entire amount of isolated RNA was reverse transcribed using the High Capacity cDNA Reverse Transcription Kit, so the sequenced TCRB transcripts were expressed ones. Survey-depth immunoSEQ sequencing was performed on stem cell-like memory T cell samples, with an average of roughly 1 million total reads per sample. After sorted cells were lysed in RLT buffer, RNA was extracted with DNase-treated RNeasy Micro or Mini kits, with the choice depending on cell number. Each cell subset was processed on its own to prevent cross-contamination, while patient and healthy donor samples were processed together. TCRB sequences were amplified from cDNA with the immunoSEQ multiplex PCR, producing 87-bp fragments spanning the CDR3 region. The amplicons were sequenced using the Illumina HiSeq platform. Per the authors' processing: PCR bias was corrected computationally using synthetic template baselines, and reads within Hamming distance 2 were collapsed, with unmergeable singletons discarded. Reads were aligned against IMGT so that V, D and J genes, CDR3 length and insertions or deletions at six rearrangement sites could be assigned. Within each subset, clonotype counts were normalized to sorted cell number, and only after that were true diversity and Gini coefficients computed with the tcR R package. The overlap coefficient, calculated on TCRB nucleotide sequences, was used to measure repertoire sharing. TCRdb holds this immuneACCESS table with in-frame rearrangements only. Some clones are missing; in checked studies, unresolved V genes explain under half, and the rest has no known cause. For V, J and clone size, that table is used; D and trimming come from the DNA. The sample table lists tens of thousands of clones, 30% to 40% of them with a count of one. Clones ranked in the top ten supply about 0.42% of the sample.

A single peripheral blood draw of around 0.11 L on average was collected from each donor into heparinised tubes. A BD FACSAria II was used to sort naive, central memory, regulatory and stem cell-like memory CD4+ T cells with a panel that included CD45RO, CCR7, CD25, CD127, CD95 and CD27. All sorted populations exceeded 95% purity. PBMCs were isolated immediately by Lymphoprep density gradient centrifugation and stained directly without culture. Samples were stained and sorted in pairs, with one healthy donor and one patient per experiment, so that batch effects were minimized. Overall study results and their limits: Sequencing cDNA rather than genomic DNA could over-represent highly expressing activated cells, although activation and CD3 levels did not differ between groups. PCR might favor shorter templates, but patient and control samples were amplified and corrected together, so any skew would affect both groups equally. Only small numbers of individuals were included in the HLA sub-analyses, which left unresolved whether HLA type had any influence on TCRB rearrangement. Naive, central memory and regulatory TCRB repertoires appeared to be more similar among patients than among healthy donors. In all four CD4+ subsets, TCRB CDR3 length was moderately but significantly shorter in type 1 diabetes patients. At VDJ recombination sites, type 1 diabetes patients had fewer insertions and more deleted nucleotides, which implies abnormalities in thymic rearrangement.

For this clone: Its recognized antigen is unknown. No base-level quality is on record; no much larger clone is a single base apart.

The CDR3 runs 12 amino acids, cysteine and phenylalanine included. Of all the DNA, just the CDR3 is kept, 36 bases in frame from base 1. Per the germline V gene, SQVTM is the CDR1 and ANQGSEA is the CDR2. Trimming at the junction amounts to 7 bases on V and 2 bases on J, and the germline ends lie 11 bases apart. In this chain, TRBV29-1 is recombined with TRBJ1-2; there is no confident call for the D gene. The sequencing sample was made of stem cell memory CD4+ T cells from blood. The sample's cell subset or site label, decoded: stem cell-like memory CD4+ T cells. The receptor was derived from a woman between 18 and 29 years old in good health. The DNA is TGCAGCGAAGGGAGTCCGAACTATGGCTACACCTTC. This translates into CSEGSPNYGYTF.